Listed below are T cell receptor beta chains from one sample, sequenced in a study of shared clonotypes between healthy human individuals. Assay: immunoSEQ multiplex PCR; the TCRdb copy retains only in-frame clones and omits some. The table lists 2 million to 2.5 million clones, approximately 95% of them singletons, with 0.3% to 0.4% in the top ten. The sequenced material came from naive CD4+ T cells from PBMCs. These receptors were taken from a man in his late teens or twenties in good health. Some clones in this sample may be carry-over from other donors' samples. The CDR3 runs from the conserved cysteine through the conserved F or W. Fields, in order: clone size, D gene, J gene, V gene, CDR3 DNA, CDR3 protein. D genes are given only for firm matches. Clone size is stated in some rows and not others, as once, few, many or a class when expanded.

abundance: NA; d_gene: NA; j_gene: TRBJ2-1; v_gene: TRBV30; CDR3nt: TGTGCCTGGAACGAGGGGCTAGCGATCAATGAGCAGTTCTTC; CDR3aa: CAWNEGLAINEQFF
abundance: NA; d_gene: NA; j_gene: TRBJ2-3; v_gene: TRBV4-3; CDR3nt: TGCGCCAGCAGCCATCAACGTGAGGGCACAGATACGCAGTATTTT; CDR3aa: CASSHQREGTDTQYF
abundance: NA; d_gene: NA; j_gene: TRBJ2-3; v_gene: TRBV7-2; CDR3nt: TGTGCCAGCAGCTCCCCTATCACAGATACGCAGTATTTT; CDR3aa: CASSSPITDTQYF
abundance: NA; d_gene: TRBD1; j_gene: TRBJ2-4; v_gene: TRBV5-6; CDR3nt: TGTGCCAGCAGCTTGTTAGACAGGGCTGGGGCCAAAAACATTCAGTACTTC; CDR3aa: CASSLLDRAGAKNIQYF
abundance: NA; d_gene: NA; j_gene: TRBJ1-5; v_gene: TRBV28; CDR3nt: TGTGCCAGCAGTCCCAATGTTATCAATCAGCCCCAGCATTTT; CDR3aa: CASSPNVINQPQHF
abundance: NA; d_gene: NA; j_gene: TRBJ1-1; v_gene: TRBV19; CDR3nt: TGTGCCAGTAGTCCGGGTGACAGAATAAACACTGAAGCTTTCTTT; CDR3aa: CASSPGDRINTEAFF
abundance: NA; d_gene: TRBD1; j_gene: TRBJ2-7; v_gene: TRBV6-6; CDR3nt: TGTGCCAGCAGTAGACAGGGCGCTTCCTACGAGCAGTACTTC; CDR3aa: CASSRQGASYEQYF
abundance: few; d_gene: NA; j_gene: TRBJ2-7; v_gene: TRBV7-8; CDR3nt: TGTGCCAGCAGCTTCCGGGACAACTCCTACGAGCAGTACTTC; CDR3aa: CASSFRDNSYEQYF
abundance: few; d_gene: TRBD1; j_gene: TRBJ1-2; v_gene: TRBV5-1; CDR3nt: TGCGCCAGCAGCCTGACAGGGGCGGACTATGGCTACACCTTC; CDR3aa: CASSLTGADYGYTF
abundance: NA; d_gene: NA; j_gene: TRBJ2-2; v_gene: TRBV7-6; CDR3nt: TGTGCCAGCAGCTCGGCACTGGGAACGAACACCGGGGAGCTGTTTTTT; CDR3aa: CASSSALGTNTGELFF
abundance: NA; d_gene: NA; j_gene: TRBJ1-2; v_gene: TRBV28; CDR3nt: TGTGCCAGCAGTCGAACGTGGGACGGAAACTATGGCTACACCTTC; CDR3aa: CASSRTWDGNYGYTF
abundance: NA; d_gene: TRBD1; j_gene: TRBJ2-7; v_gene: TRBV5-6; CDR3nt: TGTGCCAGCAGCTTCCGCTGGGACAGCTCCTACGAGCAGTACTTC; CDR3aa: CASSFRWDSSYEQYF
abundance: NA; d_gene: TRBD1; j_gene: TRBJ2-7; v_gene: TRBV6-1; CDR3nt: TGTGCCAGCAGTGGGGTCCGACAGGGGTTCTACGAGCAGTACTTC; CDR3aa: CASSGVRQGFYEQYF
abundance: NA; d_gene: TRBD2; j_gene: TRBJ2-7; v_gene: TRBV10-3; CDR3nt: TGTGCCATCAGTGAGACGGGACTAGCGGGAGTAGGGTTACCCTACGAGCAGTACTTC; CDR3aa: CAISETGLAGVGLPYEQYF
abundance: NA; d_gene: NA; j_gene: TRBJ2-7; v_gene: TRBV5-5; CDR3nt: TGTGCCAGCAGCTTGGGGTTCCGACAGACCTACTACGAGCAGTACTTC; CDR3aa: CASSLGFRQTYYEQYF
abundance: NA; d_gene: NA; j_gene: TRBJ2-7; v_gene: TRBV11-2; CDR3nt: TGTGCCAGCAGGTTGACAGTCATAGGGTGGGGCGAGCAGTACTTC; CDR3aa: CASRLTVIGWGEQYF
abundance: NA; d_gene: NA; j_gene: TRBJ1-2; v_gene: TRBV6-5; CDR3nt: TGTGCCAGCAGTAGCAGACACAGCTATGGCTACACCTTC; CDR3aa: CASSSRHSYGYTF
abundance: NA; d_gene: NA; j_gene: TRBJ2-6; v_gene: TRBV7-2; CDR3nt: TGTGCCAGCAGCTTAGCCCTAACTGGGGCCAACGTCCTGACTTTC; CDR3aa: CASSLALTGANVLTF
abundance: NA; d_gene: NA; j_gene: TRBJ2-5; v_gene: TRBV15; CDR3nt: TGTGCCACCAGCGGACCTCCGGGCCCCTGGTGGGAGACCCAGTACTTC; CDR3aa: CATSGPPGPWWETQYF
abundance: NA; d_gene: NA; j_gene: TRBJ1-2; v_gene: TRBV5-1; CDR3nt: TGCGCCAGCAGACCTCGGCAGGCAGTTGGCTATGGCTACACCTTC; CDR3aa: CASRPRQAVGYGYTF
abundance: NA; d_gene: NA; j_gene: TRBJ2-7; v_gene: TRBV6-5; CDR3nt: TGTGCCAGCAGCAAGACTGGGGGCGTCGGCGAGCAGTACTTC; CDR3aa: CASSKTGGVGEQYF
abundance: NA; d_gene: TRBD1; j_gene: TRBJ1-1; v_gene: TRBV6-5; CDR3nt: TGTGCCAGCAGTAGACAGGGGGGGAGAACTGAAGCTTTCTTT; CDR3aa: CASSRQGGRTEAFF
abundance: once; d_gene: TRBD1; j_gene: TRBJ2-7; v_gene: TRBV5-6; CDR3nt: TGTGCCAGCAGCTTGGGCCCCCGGGTGGAGGACAGGGGCGAGCAGTACTTC; CDR3aa: CASSLGPRVEDRGEQYF